A selection of T cell receptor beta chains follows, all from one sample in a study of blood T cell repertoires in COVID-19. This table comes from immunoSEQ multiplex PCR, and its TCRdb copy is limited to in-frame clones, with some not included. The sample has some 330,000 clones, roughly 90% seen once. The sample comprised PBMCs or T cells enriched from blood (not recorded which). Receptors were obtained from a woman younger than 45 who had recovered from COVID-19. Each CDR3 is given with its conserved first and last residue. Each record gives: CDR3 protein, J gene, V gene, D gene. The D gene is left open where the match is weak.

CDR3 protein: CASSTQGAGYTEAFF; J gene: TRBJ1-1; V gene: TRBV7-2; D gene: TRBD1
CDR3 protein: CASSPRTGGAYEQYF; J gene: TRBJ2-7; V gene: TRBV19; D gene: .
CDR3 protein: CASSSPGGMKYF; J gene: TRBJ2-7; V gene: TRBV6-2/TRBV6-3; D gene: .
CDR3 protein: CARSSIDTGEEGQPQHF; J gene: TRBJ1-5; V gene: TRBV5-3; D gene: .
CDR3 protein: CASSLEAGDYGYTF; J gene: TRBJ1-2; V gene: TRBV7-8; D gene: .
CDR3 protein: CASSLGVNTEAFF; J gene: TRBJ1-1; V gene: TRBV12-3/TRBV12-4; D gene: .
CDR3 protein: CASSQEGERGAPRGELFF; J gene: TRBJ2-2; V gene: TRBV4-2; D gene: TRBD2
CDR3 protein: CASSQDTAGGPHTGELFF; J gene: TRBJ2-2; V gene: TRBV4-1; D gene: TRBD2
CDR3 protein: CASSLAGSGSSTNTQYF; J gene: TRBJ2-3; V gene: TRBV13; D gene: TRBD2
CDR3 protein: CASSHRGRGSPLHF; J gene: TRBJ1-6; V gene: TRBV5-6; D gene: TRBD1
CDR3 protein: CASSAQGASNTEAFF; J gene: TRBJ1-1; V gene: TRBV6-2/TRBV6-3; D gene: TRBD1
CDR3 protein: CASSPEAGVYSPLHF; J gene: TRBJ1-6; V gene: TRBV27; D gene: .
CDR3 protein: CASSFAGGRGGTEAFF; J gene: TRBJ1-1; V gene: TRBV28; D gene: TRBD1
CDR3 protein: CASSVDAETYNSPLHF; J gene: TRBJ1-6; V gene: TRBV9; D gene: .
CDR3 protein: CASSQQRQGHEQYF; J gene: TRBJ2-7; V gene: TRBV3-1/TRBV3-2; D gene: TRBD1
CDR3 protein: CASNGLAKNIQYF; J gene: TRBJ2-4; V gene: TRBV19; D gene: .
CDR3 protein: CASSVASRVSLDTEAFF; J gene: TRBJ1-1; V gene: TRBV9; D gene: .
CDR3 protein: CASLYSSYNSPLHF; J gene: TRBJ1-6; V gene: TRBV28; D gene: .
CDR3 protein: CARLDRANQPQHF; J gene: TRBJ1-5; V gene: TRBV27; D gene: TRBD1
CDR3 protein: CASRSQGGPVYTF; J gene: TRBJ1-2; V gene: TRBV28; D gene: TRBD1
CDR3 protein: CASNYGTGSYNEQFF; J gene: TRBJ2-1; V gene: TRBV19; D gene: TRBD1
CDR3 protein: CASSLSGSDYGYTF; J gene: TRBJ1-2; V gene: TRBV27; D gene: .
CDR3 protein: CASSVRGEKLFF; J gene: TRBJ1-4; V gene: TRBV7-9; D gene: TRBD1
CDR3 protein: CASSFGDRVRGYTF; J gene: TRBJ1-2; V gene: TRBV5-4; D gene: TRBD1
CDR3 protein: CASSLVGGPTDTQYF; J gene: TRBJ2-3; V gene: TRBV5-1; D gene: .
CDR3 protein: CASSQDYKGSGNTIYF; J gene: TRBJ1-3; V gene: TRBV4-3; D gene: .
CDR3 protein: CASSQGTVNQPQHF; J gene: TRBJ1-5; V gene: TRBV4-3; D gene: .
CDR3 protein: CASSLETSGRGTQYF; J gene: TRBJ2-3; V gene: TRBV11-3; D gene: TRBD2
CDR3 protein: CASSLESYGYTF; J gene: TRBJ1-2; V gene: TRBV7-2; D gene: .
CDR3 protein: CASSDGTASTDTQYF; J gene: TRBJ2-3; V gene: TRBV19; D gene: TRBD1